This TCR beta chain was sequenced for a study of shared clonotypes between healthy human individuals. Study overall: Participating donors consisted of two women and a few men aged 18 to 49. CD4 naive and CD4 memory each took three plates per donor, while CD8 naive took two and CD8 memory one.

In this sample, this clone turned up once. Each subset's genomic DNA was shared equally among a number of immunoSEQ plates. Method: immunoSEQ multiplex PCR; TCRdb's copy keeps in-frame clones and lacks some. The data hold more than 900,000 clones, with more than 75% observed a single time. Subsets obtained from CD4+ cells comprised CD45RA+ naive and CD45RA-negative memory cells. Germline trimming cut 2 bases from V and 1 base from J; bases unmatched to any gene: 2. The CDR3 is made up of 15 amino acids. Germline V gene lookup returns CDR1 SNHLY and CDR2 FYNNEI. Sequencing used memory CD4+ T cells from PBMCs. Subset noted: CD45RA-negative fraction. This sequence was found in a man between 18 and 35 years old in good health. Some clones in this sample may be carry-over from other donors' samples. The chain carries TRBV2 and TRBJ2-5; 9 positions agree with TRBD2. CDR3 nucleotide sequence: TGTGCCAGCAGTGAACAGGGACTAGCCCAAGAGACCCAGTACTTC. It translates to CASSEQGLAQETQYF.